Reported below is one T cell receptor (beta chain). Its cognate antigen has yet to be identified. No qualities accompany the bases; no much larger clone lies one base away. The data belong to a study of blood T cell repertoires in COVID-19 (dated by TCRdb to 2018 to 2020). General notes on the study: The collaborator samples originated in the United States, Italy and Spain and spanned the acute and convalescent phases of COVID-19. The material from the prospective study consisted of cDNA or gDNA derived from T cells, B-cell-depleted T cells, or PBMCs. Subjects who had been exposed to COVID-19, were actively infected with it, or had recovered from it provided the deeply sampled blood TCRbeta repertoires that made up the dataset. The repertoires were released in a freely available public database meant as a resource for research on the immune response to SARS-CoV-2. Samples were obtained from the ongoing ImmuneRACE study (first 160 participants) and from some 1,300 subjects provided by 6 global collaborators. The sample metadata nearly always contained a de-identified subject ID, COVID-19 status, age in years and sex. Where available, HLA class I and class II types were obtained from metadata supplied by the sample provider rather than from assay-based typing. Points the paper makes about the study in general: How much clinical and demographic metadata was included differed by source and by participant, and the metadata was provided uncurated.

The immunoSEQ Assay, a bias-controlled multiplex PCR, was used to amplify TCRbeta CDR3 regions from genomic DNA. The paper's processing steps were these. The number of nucleated cells in each sample was estimated by amplification of reference gene primers within the assay. To quantify the absolute abundance of each unique TCRbeta CDR3 rearrangement, sequence reads were collapsed and filtered. Productive Simpson clonality was computed per sample as the square root of Simpson's diversity index over productive rearrangements. The source is immuneACCESS, and TCRdb retained only in-frame sequences with V and J called. Part of the clones is not carried over; for the studies checked, unresolved V genes explain less than half of this, and the remainder is unexplained. D and trimming come from the DNA, and the V and J calls and clone size come from that table. The sample data list about 180,000 clones, and over 80% of these were observed just once. The ten largest account for 6.5% to 7.5% of the sample.

V drops 3 bases and J drops 9 bases, leaving 15 bases in between. Via the germline V gene, CDR1 is MDHEN and CDR2 SYDVKM. The CDR3 starts with the cysteine, ends with the phenylalanine, and has 14 residues. Only the CDR3 part of the read is kept: 42 bases, read in frame from the first base. In Seattle, one collaborating source enrolled patients while the infection was active and tracked those patients longitudinally over the course of disease. Collaborating institutions collected whole blood in K2EDTA tubes following their own protocols. For TCRbeta analysis, collaborators shipped samples as frozen whole blood, isolated PBMCs, or DNA extracted from either of those sample types.

The sequence links TRBV28 to TRBJ1-3; a tentative D match to TRBD1 spans 5 bases. Material: peripheral blood. This TCR came from a woman aged 40-49 years with COVID-19, enrolled during active disease. The sequenced DNA is TGTGCCAGCAGTTTGGGGACTGGACCGGTCACCATATATTTT. Its coded protein is CASSLGTGPVTIYF.